This T cell receptor beta chain was obtained from a study of OX40 agonist ivuxolimab in advanced cancers. Per germline, CDR1 SGHKS and CDR2 YYEKEE (reference sequence). With 3 bases clipped from V and 2 bases from J, the junction kept 12 bases outside the gene matches. The CDR3 has 17 residues. Sequencing used immunoSEQ multiplex PCR; TCRdb keeps in-frame clones, though not all of them. The sample carries 55,000 to 60,000 clones, approximately 86% recorded once. The V and J genes are TRBV5-5 and TRBJ2-3; TRBD1 matches at 7 bases. Sequencing was performed on CD4+ or CD8+ T cells sorted from blood, taken in a trial of the OX40 agonist ivuxolimab. This TCR was recovered from an adult with an advanced solid tumor such as melanoma, head and neck, liver or kidney cancer. The CDR3 sequence: CASSSRGRDRLTDTQYF. The CDR3 nucleotides are TGTGCCAGCAGCTCCCGAGGCCGGGACAGACTCACAGATACGCAGTATTTT.